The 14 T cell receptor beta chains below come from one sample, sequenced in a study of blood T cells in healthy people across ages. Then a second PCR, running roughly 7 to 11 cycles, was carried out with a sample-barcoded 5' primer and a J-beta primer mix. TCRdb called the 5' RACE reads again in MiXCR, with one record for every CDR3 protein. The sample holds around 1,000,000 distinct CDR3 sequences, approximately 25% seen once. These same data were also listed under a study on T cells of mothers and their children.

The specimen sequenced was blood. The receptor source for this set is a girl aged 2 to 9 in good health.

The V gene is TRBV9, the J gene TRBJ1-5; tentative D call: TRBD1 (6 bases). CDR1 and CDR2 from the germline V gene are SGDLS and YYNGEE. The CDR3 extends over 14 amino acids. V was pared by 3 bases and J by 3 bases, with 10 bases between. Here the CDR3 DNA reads TGTGCCAGCAGCGCGACAGGATACAATCAGCCCCAGCATTTT. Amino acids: CASSATGYNQPQHF.

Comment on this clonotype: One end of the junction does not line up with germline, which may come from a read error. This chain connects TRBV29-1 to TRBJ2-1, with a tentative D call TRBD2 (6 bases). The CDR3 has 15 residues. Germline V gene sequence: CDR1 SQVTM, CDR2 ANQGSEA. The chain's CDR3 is CSVASAPRSHNERFF. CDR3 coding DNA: TGCAGCGTCGCTAGCGCCCCAAGGAGTCACAATGAGCGGTTCTTC.

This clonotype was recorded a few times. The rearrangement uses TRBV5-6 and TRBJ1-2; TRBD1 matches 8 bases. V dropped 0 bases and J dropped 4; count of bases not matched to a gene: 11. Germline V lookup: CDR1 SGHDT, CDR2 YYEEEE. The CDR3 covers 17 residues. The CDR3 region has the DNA TGTGCCAGCAGCTTGGAGGACAGGGACGACGCGTCCTATGGCTACACCTTC. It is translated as CASSLEDRDDASYGYTF.

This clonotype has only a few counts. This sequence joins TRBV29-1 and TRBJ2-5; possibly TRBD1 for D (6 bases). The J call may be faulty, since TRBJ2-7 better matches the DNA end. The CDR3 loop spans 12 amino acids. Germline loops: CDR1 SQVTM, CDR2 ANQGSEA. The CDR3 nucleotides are TGCAGCGCCCAGGGGAGAGGCTACGAGCAGTACTTC. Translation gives CSAQGRGYEQYF.

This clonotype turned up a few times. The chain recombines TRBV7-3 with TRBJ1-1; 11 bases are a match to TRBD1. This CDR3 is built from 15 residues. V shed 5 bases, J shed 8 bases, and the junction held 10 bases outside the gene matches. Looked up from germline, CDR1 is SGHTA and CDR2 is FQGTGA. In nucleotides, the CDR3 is TGTGCCAGCAGCAATCCCCCGGGACAGGGGGGGGAAGCTTTCTTT. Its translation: CASSNPPGQGGEAFF.

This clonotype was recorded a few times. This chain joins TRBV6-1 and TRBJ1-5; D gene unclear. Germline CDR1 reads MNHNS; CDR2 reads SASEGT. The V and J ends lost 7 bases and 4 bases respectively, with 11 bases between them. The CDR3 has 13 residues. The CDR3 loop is CASNVAPNQPQHF. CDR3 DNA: TGTGCCAGCAATGTAGCGCCTAATCAGCCCCAGCATTTT.

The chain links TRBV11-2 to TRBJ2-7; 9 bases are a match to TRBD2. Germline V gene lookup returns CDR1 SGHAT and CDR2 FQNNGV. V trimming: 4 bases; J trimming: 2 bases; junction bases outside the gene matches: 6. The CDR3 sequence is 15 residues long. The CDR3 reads CASSSWTSEPYEQYF. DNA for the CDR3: TGTGCCAGCAGCTCGTGGACTAGCGAACCCTACGAGCAGTACTTC.

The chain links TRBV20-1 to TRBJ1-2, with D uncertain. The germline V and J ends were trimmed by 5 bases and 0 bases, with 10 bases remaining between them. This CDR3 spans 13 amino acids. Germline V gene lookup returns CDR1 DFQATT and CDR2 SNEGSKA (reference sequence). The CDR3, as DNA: TGCAGTGCTTGGCGGACCTCTAACTATGGCTACACCTTC. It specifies CSAWRTSNYGYTF.

The DNA of the CDR3 is TGTGCCAGCAGTACCCTATCATGGGACACTGAAGCTTTCTTT. Its translation is CASSTLSWDTEAFF. V usage is TRBV12-3 or TRBV12-4 and J usage is TRBJ1-1, with D uncertain. CDR3 length equals 14 residues. Between the trimmed V and J ends, which lost 5 bases and 3 bases, there was a span of 13 bases.

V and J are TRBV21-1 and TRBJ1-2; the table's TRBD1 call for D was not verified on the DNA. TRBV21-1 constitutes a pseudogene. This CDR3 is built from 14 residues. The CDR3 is CASIGQGLLYGYTF. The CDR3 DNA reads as TGTGCCAGCATAGGACAGGGTTTACTCTATGGCTACACCTTC.

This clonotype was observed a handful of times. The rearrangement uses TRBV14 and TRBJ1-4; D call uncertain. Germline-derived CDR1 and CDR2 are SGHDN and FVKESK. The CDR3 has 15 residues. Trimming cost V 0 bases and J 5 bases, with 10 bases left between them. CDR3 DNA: TGTGCCAGCAGCCAAGACTTCGGGTACAATGAAAAACTGTTTTTT. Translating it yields CASSQDFGYNEKLFF. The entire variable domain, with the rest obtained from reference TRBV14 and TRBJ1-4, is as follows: EAGVTQFPSHSVIEKGQTVTLRCDPISGHDNLYWYRRVMGKEIKFLLHFVKESKQDESGMPNNRFLAERTGGTYSTLKVQPAELEDSGVYFCASSQDFGYNEKLFFGSGTQLSVL.

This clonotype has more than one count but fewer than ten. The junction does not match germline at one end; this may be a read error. In nucleotides, the CDR3 is TGCGCCAGCAGCCCCCCGGGGCTGAACACTGAAGCTCTCTTT. Translating gives CASSPPGLNTEALF. This chain links TRBV4-1 with TRBJ1-1, with a tentative D call TRBD1 (5 bases). This CDR3 has 14 residues. The germline gives CDR1 MGHRA, CDR2 YSYEKL.

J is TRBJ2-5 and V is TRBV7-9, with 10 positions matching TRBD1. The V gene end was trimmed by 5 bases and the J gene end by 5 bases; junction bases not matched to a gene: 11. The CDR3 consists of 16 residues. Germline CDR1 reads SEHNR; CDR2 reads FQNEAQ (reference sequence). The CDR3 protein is CASSPRFGQGVETQYF. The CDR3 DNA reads TGTGCCAGCAGCCCGCGGTTCGGACAGGGGGTCGAGACCCAGTACTTC.

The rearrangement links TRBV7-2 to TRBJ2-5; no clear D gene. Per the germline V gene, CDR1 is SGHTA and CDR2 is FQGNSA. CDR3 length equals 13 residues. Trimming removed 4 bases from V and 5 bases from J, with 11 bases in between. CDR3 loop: CASSSPTWETQYF. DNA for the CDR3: TGTGCCAGCAGCTCCCCGACTTGGGAGACCCAGTACTTC.